This is a list of T cell receptor beta chains from one sample in a study of shared clonotypes between healthy human individuals. Measured with immunoSEQ multiplex PCR; TCRdb has only the in-frame clones, and not every one. The sample contains about 600,000 clones, almost 97% of which appear only once. Sequencing was done on a sample of naive CD4+ T cells sorted from blood. These receptors all come from a woman under 40 in good health. CDR3s leave out the opening cysteine and the closing phenylalanine or tryptophan. A D gene is named only where the DNA matches it firmly.

V gene: TRBV5-1; D gene: TRBD1; J gene: TRBJ1-4; CDR3 protein: ASSRDRINEKLF
V gene: TRBV14; D gene: TRBD1; J gene: TRBJ2-7; CDR3 protein: ASSWGQGTEQY
V gene: TRBV6-6; D gene: .; J gene: TRBJ2-7; CDR3 protein: ASSYPGSNTYEQY
V gene: TRBV27; D gene: .; J gene: TRBJ2-3; CDR3 protein: ASSWGPRVPTQY
V gene: TRBV7-9; D gene: .; J gene: TRBJ2-1; CDR3 protein: ASSLGSEGQYEQF
V gene: TRBV6-6; D gene: TRBD1; J gene: TRBJ2-7; CDR3 protein: ASSYTGTGGPLEQY
V gene: TRBV18; D gene: TRBD2; J gene: TRBJ2-3; CDR3 protein: ASSPQRESTDTQY
V gene: TRBV5-4; D gene: .; J gene: TRBJ2-1; CDR3 protein: ATTKPPGQNEQF
V gene: TRBV2; D gene: .; J gene: TRBJ1-5; CDR3 protein: ASSEAGYSNQPQH
V gene: TRBV28; D gene: .; J gene: TRBJ1-4; CDR3 protein: ASSYQGDEKLF
V gene: TRBV5-8; D gene: .; J gene: TRBJ1-4; CDR3 protein: ASSAGDSATNEKLF
V gene: TRBV6-5; D gene: TRBD2; J gene: TRBJ2-1; CDR3 protein: ASSGSGRRRNEQF
V gene: TRBV19; D gene: .; J gene: TRBJ2-2; CDR3 protein: ASSSWAGELF
V gene: TRBV2; D gene: .; J gene: TRBJ2-3; CDR3 protein: ASSSTDTQY
V gene: TRBV19; D gene: .; J gene: TRBJ2-3; CDR3 protein: ASSPGDTQY
V gene: TRBV15; D gene: .; J gene: TRBJ2-6; CDR3 protein: ATSRESPSGANVLT
V gene: TRBV28; D gene: .; J gene: TRBJ2-7; CDR3 protein: ASSSGGHEQY
V gene: TRBV28; D gene: .; J gene: TRBJ1-3; CDR3 protein: ASTAGSSGNTIY
V gene: TRBV7-3; D gene: TRBD1; J gene: TRBJ2-2; CDR3 protein: ASSYSDRGRAGELF
V gene: TRBV28; D gene: .; J gene: TRBJ1-5; CDR3 protein: ASSPGGSDNQWPQH
V gene: TRBV11-2; D gene: TRBD1; J gene: TRBJ2-3; CDR3 protein: ASSRGDRTDTQY
V gene: TRBV7-3; D gene: .; J gene: TRBJ2-1; CDR3 protein: ASSLSIDPALQVYNEQF
V gene: TRBV28; D gene: .; J gene: TRBJ2-5; CDR3 protein: ASSLGSGREQY
V gene: TRBV2; D gene: .; J gene: TRBJ2-7; CDR3 protein: ASSDSGRGYEQY
V gene: TRBV28; D gene: TRBD1; J gene: TRBJ2-7; CDR3 protein: ASSVISVGTGYDEQY
V gene: TRBV27; D gene: .; J gene: TRBJ2-3; CDR3 protein: ASRATGSDTQY
V gene: TRBV7-2; D gene: .; J gene: TRBJ2-2; CDR3 protein: ASSLGPSGELF
V gene: TRBV13; D gene: TRBD1; J gene: TRBJ1-6; CDR3 protein: ASTSDRANSPLH
V gene: TRBV4-1; D gene: TRBD2; J gene: TRBJ2-7; CDR3 protein: ASSQVSRGTRGEQY
V gene: TRBV5-3; D gene: .; J gene: TRBJ1-1; CDR3 protein: ARSLTRGPYLVATEAF
V gene: TRBV4-1; D gene: TRBD2; J gene: TRBJ2-1; CDR3 protein: ASSQGLAFGYNEQF
V gene: TRBV7-2; D gene: .; J gene: TRBJ1-4; CDR3 protein: ASSPGTENEKLF
V gene: TRBV7-3; D gene: TRBD2; J gene: TRBJ2-5; CDR3 protein: ASSLGSAGAGTQY
V gene: TRBV5-1; D gene: TRBD1; J gene: TRBJ1-4; CDR3 protein: ASSPGGWANEKLF
V gene: TRBV7-2; D gene: .; J gene: TRBJ1-6; CDR3 protein: ASRSRRSPLH
V gene: TRBV13; D gene: .; J gene: TRBJ1-4; CDR3 protein: ASSLGGGVGKLF
V gene: TRBV7-2; D gene: .; J gene: TRBJ1-1; CDR3 protein: ASSLIIRRTEAF
V gene: TRBV7-2; D gene: .; J gene: TRBJ1-2; CDR3 protein: ASSSYDWGDGYT
V gene: TRBV2; D gene: .; J gene: TRBJ2-7; CDR3 protein: ASSELLSVNEQY
V gene: TRBV2; D gene: .; J gene: TRBJ2-7; CDR3 protein: ASSPGPLLRSYEQY
V gene: TRBV30; D gene: TRBD1; J gene: TRBJ2-7; CDR3 protein: AWNPRGNEQY
V gene: TRBV6-5; D gene: TRBD1; J gene: TRBJ2-5; CDR3 protein: ASSFGTVKETQY
V gene: TRBV28; D gene: .; J gene: TRBJ1-1; CDR3 protein: ASSLRTVNTEAF
V gene: TRBV20-1; D gene: TRBD2; J gene: TRBJ2-1; CDR3 protein: SAQREIEQF
V gene: TRBV7-2; D gene: TRBD2; J gene: TRBJ2-1; CDR3 protein: ASSLVFSYGRDNEQF
V gene: TRBV19; D gene: .; J gene: TRBJ2-2; CDR3 protein: ATPGKPTNTGELF